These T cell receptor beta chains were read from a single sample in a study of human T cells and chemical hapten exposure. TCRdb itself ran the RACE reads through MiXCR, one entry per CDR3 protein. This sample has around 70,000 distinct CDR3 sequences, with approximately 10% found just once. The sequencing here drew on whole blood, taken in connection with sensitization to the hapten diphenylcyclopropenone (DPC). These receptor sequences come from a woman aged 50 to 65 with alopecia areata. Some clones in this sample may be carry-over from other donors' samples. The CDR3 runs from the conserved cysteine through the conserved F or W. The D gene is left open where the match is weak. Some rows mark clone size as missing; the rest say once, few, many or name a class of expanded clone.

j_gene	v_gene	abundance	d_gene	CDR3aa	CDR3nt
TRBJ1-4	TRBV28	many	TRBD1	CASSPGTVFNEKLFF	TGTGCCAGCAGCCCTGGGACAGTGTTTAATGAAAAACTGTTTTTT
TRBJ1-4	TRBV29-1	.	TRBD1	CSGRQGSGEKLFF	TGCAGCGGGCGACAGGGCTCTGGTGAAAAACTGTTTTTT
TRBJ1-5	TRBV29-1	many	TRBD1	CSVATGGRNQPQHF	TGCAGCGTCGCAACAGGGGGGCGTAATCAGCCCCAGCATTTT
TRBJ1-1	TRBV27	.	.	CASSLYGVRANTEAFF	TGTGCCAGCAGTTTATACGGGGTAAGGGCGAACACTGAAGCTTTCTTT
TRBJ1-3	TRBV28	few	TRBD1	CASSVGTATGNTIYF	TGTGCCAGCAGTGTTGGGACAGCAACTGGAAACACCATATATTTT
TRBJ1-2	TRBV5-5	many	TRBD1	CASSFPGGQGALIGGYTF	TGTGCCAGCAGCTTCCCCGGGGGACAGGGGGCGTTGATCGGTGGCTACACCTTC
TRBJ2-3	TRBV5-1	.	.	CASGFSIGGRTTDTQYF	TGCGCCAGCGGGTTCTCTATAGGGGGGCGGACCACAGATACGCAGTATTTT
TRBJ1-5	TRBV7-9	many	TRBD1	CASSPRGVSNQPQHF	TGTGCCAGCAGCCCCAGGGGGGTAAGCAATCAGCCCCAGCATTTT
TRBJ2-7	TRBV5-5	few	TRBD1	CASSLPGTGAYEQYF	TGTGCCAGCAGCTTGCCCGGGACAGGCGCCTACGAGCAGTACTTC
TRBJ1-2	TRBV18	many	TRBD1	CASSPRLRRDRANYGYTF	TGTGCCAGCTCACCAAGGTTACGCCGGGACAGAGCTAACTATGGCTACACCTTC
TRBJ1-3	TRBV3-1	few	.	CASSQGSIGSLSSGNTIYF	TGTGCCAGCAGCCAAGGAAGCATAGGGAGCCTCAGCTCTGGAAACACCATATATTTT
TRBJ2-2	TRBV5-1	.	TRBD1	CASSPGQGAYTGELFF	TGCGCCAGCAGCCCCGGACAGGGGGCTTACACCGGGGAGCTGTTTTTT
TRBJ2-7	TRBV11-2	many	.	CASSLTGSEQYF	TGTGCCAGCAGCCTTACAGGGTCCGAGCAGTACTTC
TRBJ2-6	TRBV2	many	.	CASSEASFTGANVLTF	TGTGCCAGCAGTGAAGCCTCCTTTACTGGGGCCAACGTCCTGACTTTC
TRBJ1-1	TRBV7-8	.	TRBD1	CASSDYLLGQGGTEAFF	TGTGCCAGCAGCGACTACCTCCTTGGACAGGGGGGAACTGAAGCTTTCTTT
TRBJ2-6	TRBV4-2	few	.	CASTTTGTGANVLTF	TGTGCCAGCACCACTACAGGGACCGGGGCCAACGTCCTGACTTTC
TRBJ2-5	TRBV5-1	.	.	CASSWDQETQYF	TGCGCCAGCAGCTGGGACCAAGAGACCCAGTACTTC
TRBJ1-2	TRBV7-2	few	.	CASSFGQTSYGYTF	TGTGCCAGCAGCTTTGGGCAGACTAGCTATGGCTACACCTTC
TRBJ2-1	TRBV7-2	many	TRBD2	CASSPEGLAVNEQFF	TGTGCCAGCAGCCCCGAGGGACTAGCTGTCAATGAGCAGTTCTTC
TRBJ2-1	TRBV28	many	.	CASSPVGQIDEQFF	TGTGCCAGCAGCCCGGTGGGCCAGATTGATGAGCAGTTCTTC
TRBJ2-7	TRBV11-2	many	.	CASSGGGKGDYEQYF	TGTGCCAGCAGCGGAGGCGGGAAGGGGGACTACGAGCAGTACTTC
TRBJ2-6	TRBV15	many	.	CATSRTTGADLSGANVLTF	TGTGCCACCAGCAGAACAACCGGGGCAGATCTCTCTGGGGCCAACGTCCTGACTTTC
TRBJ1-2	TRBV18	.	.	CASSPDDRANYGYTF	TGTGCCAGCTCACCGGACGACCGTGCTAACTATGGCTACACCTTC
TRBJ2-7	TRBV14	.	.	CASRYTGSYEQYF	TGTGCCAGCAGATACACAGGGTCCTACGAGCAGTACTTC
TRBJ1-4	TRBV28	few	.	CVGNRVNNEKLFF	TGTGTCGGGAACAGGGTTAATAATGAAAAACTGTTTTTT
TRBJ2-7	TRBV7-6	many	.	CASSRRGGHEQYF	TGTGCCAGCAGCCGCAGGGGGGGTCACGAGCAGTACTTC
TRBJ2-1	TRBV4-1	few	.	CASSQVGGDNEQFF	TGCGCCAGCAGCCAAGTAGGCGGGGACAATGAGCAGTTCTTC
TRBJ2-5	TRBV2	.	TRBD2	CASSENLAGTKKQETQYF	TGTGCCAGCAGTGAAAATCTAGCGGGGACAAAGAAACAAGAGACCCAGTACTTC
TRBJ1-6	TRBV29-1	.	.	CSVADNNSPLHF	TGCAGCGTTGCTGATAATAATTCACCCCTCCACTTT
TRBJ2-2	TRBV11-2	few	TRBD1	CASSAGLGQGARTGELFF	TGTGCCAGCAGCGCCGGGCTAGGACAGGGGGCGAGGACCGGGGAGCTGTTTTTT
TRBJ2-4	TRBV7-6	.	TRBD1	CASSLGQGFGLAKNIQYF	TGTGCCAGCAGCTTGGGACAGGGCTTCGGACTAGCCAAAAACATTCAGTACTTC
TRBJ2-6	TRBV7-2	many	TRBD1	CASSSQGATGANVLTF	TGTGCCAGCAGCAGCCAGGGGGCAACCGGGGCCAACGTCCTGACTTTC
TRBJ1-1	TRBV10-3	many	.	CAIKDNQGIYTEAFF	TGTGCCATCAAAGATAACCAGGGGATTTACACTGAAGCTTTCTTT
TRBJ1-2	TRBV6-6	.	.	CASSPQGYYGYTF	TGTGCCAGCAGTCCACAGGGTTACTATGGCTACACCTTC
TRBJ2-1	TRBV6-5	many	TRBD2	CASSYSLPGGVYNEQFF	TGTGCCAGCAGTTACAGCCTTCCGGGAGGGGTTTACAATGAGCAGTTCTTC
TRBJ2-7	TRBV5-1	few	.	CASSPDGTPYEQYF	TGCGCCAGCAGCCCGGACGGAACGCCCTACGAGCAGTACTTC